Listed here are 27 T cell receptor beta chains from one sample, sequenced in a study of blood T cell repertoires in COVID-19. Some clones are missing from TCRdb's copy, which holds only in-frame ones; the method was immunoSEQ multiplex PCR. This table has approximately 240,000 clones, 84% appearing once. Sequencing was carried out using peripheral blood. These receptors were collected from a man aged 50-59 years with acute or convalescent COVID-19.

The chain uses TRBV7-2 and TRBJ2-7; TRBD2 agrees at 10 bases. V lost 6 bases and J lost 7; bases outside the gene matches: 6. The CDR3 has 13 amino acids. Germline CDR1 SGHTA, CDR2 FQGNSA. The CDR3 bases are TGTGCCAGCAGAGTACTAGCGGGGAGGGAGCAGTACTTC. Translating it yields CASRVLAGREQYF. The variable domain in full, with the rest retrieved from reference TRBV7-2 and TRBJ2-7, is GAGVSQSPSNKVTEKGKDVELRCDPISGHTALYWYRQSLGQGLEFLIYFQGNSAPDKSGLPSDRFSAERTGGSVSTLTIQRTQQEDSAVYLCASRVLAGREQYFGPGTRLTVT.

The rearrangement joins TRBV20-1 to TRBJ2-5; 9 nucleotides match TRBD2. V dropped 3 bases and J dropped 5; count of bases not matched to a gene: 10. The V gene's germline CDR1 is DFQATT and CDR2 SNEGSKA (reference sequence). This CDR3 spans 15 amino acids. The CDR3 here is CSASLPSGEVETQYF. The CDR3, as DNA: TGCAGTGCTAGTCTGCCTAGCGGGGAGGTTGAGACCCAGTACTTC.

This clone was seen more than once but under ten times. V is TRBV13 and J is TRBJ2-1; 12 bases fit TRBD2. Unmatched junction bases numbered 4, after V lost 4 bases and J lost 3 bases. CDR1 is PRHDT, CDR2 FYEKMQ, per germline (reference sequence). This CDR3 is 16 amino acids long. CDR3 sequence reads: CASSSWTSGIYNEQFF. The CDR3 DNA reads TGTGCCAGCAGCTCGTGGACTAGCGGGATCTACAATGAGCAGTTCTTC.

The chain has TRBV5-1 and TRBJ1-2; 7 bases are shared with TRBD1. In germline, CDR1 is SGHRS, CDR2 YFSETQ. V lost 0 bases and J lost 6; bases outside the gene matches: 5. This CDR3 is 14 amino acids long. The chain's CDR3 is CASSLGQGFDGYTF. The DNA of the CDR3 is TGCGCCAGCAGCTTGGGACAGGGTTTCGATGGCTACACCTTC.

The J gene is TRBJ1-6, the V gene TRBV18; 9 bases fit TRBD1. Germline CDR1 reads KGHSH; CDR2 reads LQKENI. V lost 5 bases to trimming and J lost 7 bases; unmatched junction nucleotides: 9. This CDR3 has 16 amino acids. The DNA for the CDR3 is TGTGCCAGCTCAGATGCATCCGGGACAGGGAATTCACCCCTCCACTTT. Protein: CASSDASGTGNSPLHF.

CDR3 nucleotide sequence: TGTGCCAGCAGTTTGACCGGGACACATGAGCAGTTCTTC. Encoded protein: CASSLTGTHEQFF. The V call is TRBV6-2 or TRBV6-3, the J call TRBJ2-1; D is perhaps TRBD1 (6 bases). Germline CDR1 is MNHEY and CDR2 is SVGEGT. Trimming removed 4 bases from V and 8 bases from J, with 12 bases in between. The CDR3 consists of 13 residues.

This clone was seen a single time. CDR3 amino acids: CATSDFSGEQYF. DNA of the CDR3: TGTGCCACCAGTGATTTTTCGGGAGAGCAGTACTTC. The chain has TRBV24-1 and TRBJ2-7; D is perhaps TRBD2 (5 bases). Germline values: CDR1 KGHDR, CDR2 SFDVKD. The CDR3 totals 12 residues. Trimming removed 1 base from V and 7 bases from J, with 7 bases in between.

This clone occurred a few times. The rearrangement uses TRBV13 and TRBJ2-2, with unresolved D. Between the trimmed V and J ends, which lost 2 bases and 2 bases, there was a span of 6 bases. The CDR3 is made up of 14 amino acids. Germline V gives CDR1 PRHDT, CDR2 FYEKMQ (reference sequence). In nucleotides, the CDR3 is TGTGCCAGCAGCTTACGAGATAACACCGGGGAGCTGTTTTTT. It codes for CASSLRDNTGELFF.

A word on this clone: The sample contains more than one DNA sequence encoding this CDR3. The CDR3 is CASSLAGSYEQYF. The CDR3 DNA sequence: TGCGCCAGCAGCTTGGCAGGGTCCTACGAGCAGTACTTC. V and J are TRBV5-1 and TRBJ2-7; D might be TRBD1 (5 bases). Germline V gene sequence: CDR1 SGHRS, CDR2 YFSETQ. Trimming took 0 bases from V and 1 from J, leaving 5 bases between them. The length of the CDR3 is 13 residues.

This chain joins TRBV5-1 and TRBJ2-7; TRBD1 matches 8 bases. Germline V CDR1 and CDR2: SGHRS, YFSETQ. The CDR3 extends over 14 amino acids. V trimming: 1 base; J trimming: 3 bases; junction bases outside the gene matches: 3. This chain's CDR3 is CASSLTGGLYEQYF. The CDR3 region has the DNA TGCGCCAGCAGCTTGACAGGGGGACTCTACGAGCAGTACTTC.

The rearrangement uses TRBV19 and TRBJ1-4; a weak D match, TRBD1 (6 bases). Germline loops: CDR1 LNHDA, CDR2 SQIVND (reference sequence). With 7 bases removed from V and 4 bases from J, the gap between germline ends came to 13 bases. CDR3 length: 14 amino acids. In nucleotides, the CDR3 is TGTGCCAGTACTCCAGACAGGTATAATGAAAAACTGTTTTTT. This sequence encodes CASTPDRYNEKLFF.

The chain has TRBV6-6 and TRBJ2-3; 12 positions agree with TRBD2. Germline values: CDR1 MNHNY, CDR2 SVGAGI (reference sequence). The junction had 10 bases not matched to a gene; V was cut back by 8 bases and J by 4 bases. CDR3 size: 16 residues. The CDR3 nucleotides read TGTGCCAGCTGCCTAGCGGGGGGGCATTTACCAGATACGCAGTATTTT. Amino acid sequence: CASCLAGGHLPDTQYF.

The CDR3 loop is CASSVAGSGDSTDTQYF. Here the CDR3 DNA reads TGTGCCAGCAGCGTTGCCGGGAGCGGGGATAGCACAGATACGCAGTATTTT. V gene TRBV9 combines with J gene TRBJ2-3; TRBD2 agrees at 7 bases. V was pared by 2 bases and J by 0 bases, with 9 bases of the junction left unmatched. Germline V gives CDR1 SGDLS, CDR2 YYNGEE. The CDR3 has 17 amino acids.

V and J are TRBV5-4 and TRBJ1-3; D perhaps matches TRBD1 (6 bases). Trimming stripped 0 bases from V and 3 bases from J, with 10 bases between. The CDR3 contains 15 residues. Germline V gene sequence: CDR1 SGHNT, CDR2 YYREEE (reference sequence). CDR3 region: CASSLATTGGNTIYF. The CDR3 region has the DNA TGTGCCAGCAGCTTGGCGACGACAGGTGGAAACACCATATATTTT.

The chain recombines TRBV5-6 with TRBJ1-1; the D is unclear. V dropped 7 bases and J dropped 7 bases, with 20 bases sitting between them. Germline V gene lookup returns CDR1 SGHDT and CDR2 YYEEEE. This CDR3 region has 14 residues. The CDR3 here is CASEPHGELIEAFF. The DNA of the CDR3 is TGTGCCAGCGAACCGCATGGGGAGCTGATTGAAGCTTTCTTT.

This chain connects TRBV6-6 to TRBJ1-2; D not certain. CDR1 and CDR2 (germline): MNHNY, SVGAGI (reference sequence). The CDR3 has 14 amino acids. Trimming cost V 5 bases and J 0 bases, with 10 bases left between them. In DNA, the CDR3 is TGTGCCAGCAGTCGATCCCAGTCTAACTATGGCTACACCTTC. Protein sequence: CASSRSQSNYGYTF.

This chain's CDR3 is CASSLRTQNRGQDAFF. The CDR3, as DNA: TGTGCCAGCTCACTCAGAACGCAGAACAGGGGGCAGGATGCTTTCTTT. The chain joins TRBV18 to TRBJ1-1; 9 bases align to TRBD1. Germline V gene data show CDR1 as KGHSH and CDR2 as LQKENI. The CDR3 is 16 residues long. The J segment lost 11 bases and the V segment lost 4 bases, leaving 17 bases of the junction unmatched. The entire variable domain, with the rest obtained from reference TRBV18 and TRBJ1-1, is as follows: NAGVMQNPRHLVRRRGQEARLRCSPMKGHSHVYWYRQLPEEGLKFMVYLQKENIIDESGMPKERFSAEFPKEGPSILRIQQVVRGDSAAYFCASSLRTQNRGQDAFFGQGTRLTVV.

The chain uses TRBV24-1 and TRBJ2-1, with 9 nucleotides matching TRBD2. The V gene's germline CDR1 is KGHDR and CDR2 SFDVKD. V was clipped by 5 bases and J by 4 bases; unmatched bases: 8. The CDR3 sequence is 16 residues long. The CDR3 DNA is TGTGCCACCAGTGTTACCGGGACTAGCAGTTACAATGAGCAGTTCTTC. Its protein is CATSVTGTSSYNEQFF.

The CDR3 bases are TGTGCCAGCAGCTTAGAAGTCTCTAATCCCGGGGCTTTCTTT. Translating gives CASSLEVSNPGAFF. V usage is TRBV7-9 and J usage is TRBJ1-1; D is unclear. The length of the CDR3 is 14 residues. CDR1 is SEHNR, CDR2 FQNEAQ, per germline (reference sequence). V lost 1 base and J 11 bases, leaving 17 bases between the germline ends.

This clone has just one count. This sequence joins TRBV2 and TRBJ1-5, with a tentative D call TRBD1 (6 bases). This CDR3 has 14 residues. Trimming left V 3 bases short and J 7 bases short, with 13 bases between. The germline V gene has CDR1 SNHLY and CDR2 FYNNEI. For the CDR3, the DNA is TGTGCCAGCAGTGATACAGGGCTAGGACAGCCCCAGCATTTT. Translation gives CASSDTGLGQPQHF.

This clone was recorded only once. The rearrangement uses TRBV5-1 and TRBJ1-1, with D unresolved. In germline, CDR1 is SGHRS, CDR2 YFSETQ. The V gene lost 0 bases and the J gene lost 11 bases, with 14 bases spanning the gap. The CDR3 is made up of 13 amino acids. CDR3 nucleotides: TGCGCCAGCAGCTTGGTGGTCCCCAACTTCGCTTTCTTT. It encodes CASSLVVPNFAFF.

The genes are TRBV19 and TRBJ2-7, with D possibly TRBD2 on 5 matching bases. V shed 1 base and J shed 7 bases, with 14 bases lying between them. Germline V CDR1 and CDR2: LNHDA, SQIVND (reference sequence). This CDR3 contains 14 residues. CDR3 sequence (DNA): TGTGCCAGTAGTATAGGGCGGCTAGCCAGGGAGCAGTACTTC. Its translation: CASSIGRLAREQYF. Complete variable domain (other parts from reference TRBV19 and TRBJ2-7): DGGITQSPKYLFRKEGQNVTLSCEQNLNHDAMYWYRQDPGQGLRLIYYSQIVNDFQKGDIAEGYSVSREKKESFPLTVTSAQKNPTAFYLCASSIGRLAREQYFGPGTRLTVT.

This sequence joins TRBV19 and TRBJ2-4, with D tentatively TRBD2 (6 bases). Germline-derived CDR1 and CDR2 are LNHDA and SQIVND (reference sequence). This CDR3 comprises 17 residues. With 0 bases removed from V and 0 bases from J, the gap between germline ends came to 12 bases. The CDR3 DNA reads as TGTGCCAGTAGTATAGATGGTCAGGGACTAGCCAAAAACATTCAGTACTTC. Translating gives CASSIDGQGLAKNIQYF. The whole variable domain, remainder taken from reference TRBV19 and TRBJ2-4, is DGGITQSPKYLFRKEGQNVTLSCEQNLNHDAMYWYRQDPGQGLRLIYYSQIVNDFQKGDIAEGYSVSREKKESFPLTVTSAQKNPTAFYLCASSIDGQGLAKNIQYFGAGTRLSVL.

V and J are TRBV5-1 and TRBJ2-6; TRBD1 agrees at 7 bases. This CDR3 spans 16 amino acids. The germline CDR1 and CDR2 sequences are SGHRS and YFSETQ. Trimming took 7 bases from V and 1 from J; bases not matched to a gene: 8. The CDR3 region has the DNA TGCGCCAGCGAGGCAGGGGGTCATTCTGGGGCCAACGTCCTGACTTTC. This encodes CASEAGGHSGANVLTF. The full variable domain, completed using reference TRBV5-1 and TRBJ2-6, is KAGVTQTPRYLIKTRGQQVTLSCSPISGHRSVSWYQQTPGQGLQFLFEYFSETQRNKGNFPGRFSGRQFSNSRSEMNVSTLELGDSALYLCASEAGGHSGANVLTFGAGSRLTVL.

The rearrangement links TRBV2 to TRBJ1-1; D remains unclear. The V gene's germline CDR1 is SNHLY and CDR2 FYNNEI. The CDR3 has 11 amino acids. The germline V and J ends were trimmed by 7 bases and 3 bases, with 6 bases remaining between them. CDR3: CASILDTEAFF. The CDR3 nucleotides are TGTGCCAGCATTCTAGACACTGAAGCTTTCTTT.

J is TRBJ1-1 and V is TRBV19; D gene unclear. Germline V gives CDR1 LNHDA, CDR2 SQIVND (reference sequence). The CDR3 extends over 14 amino acids. V lost 3 bases and J lost 2, with 10 bases in between. Written as DNA, the CDR3 is TGTGCCAGTAGTATCCCGGGGATCAACACTGAAGCTTTCTTT. It encodes CASSIPGINTEAFF.

V usage is TRBV5-4 and J usage is TRBJ2-3; TRBD1 is a possible D gene (5 bases). This CDR3 region has 14 residues. Looked up from germline, CDR1 is SGHNT and CDR2 is YYREEE (reference sequence). The ends were cut back, 6 bases at V and 5 bases at J, with 16 bases in the middle. DNA for the CDR3: TGTGCCAGCACCGACCAGGGTGGCGGAGATACGCAGTATTTT. It yields the protein CASTDQGGGDTQYF.